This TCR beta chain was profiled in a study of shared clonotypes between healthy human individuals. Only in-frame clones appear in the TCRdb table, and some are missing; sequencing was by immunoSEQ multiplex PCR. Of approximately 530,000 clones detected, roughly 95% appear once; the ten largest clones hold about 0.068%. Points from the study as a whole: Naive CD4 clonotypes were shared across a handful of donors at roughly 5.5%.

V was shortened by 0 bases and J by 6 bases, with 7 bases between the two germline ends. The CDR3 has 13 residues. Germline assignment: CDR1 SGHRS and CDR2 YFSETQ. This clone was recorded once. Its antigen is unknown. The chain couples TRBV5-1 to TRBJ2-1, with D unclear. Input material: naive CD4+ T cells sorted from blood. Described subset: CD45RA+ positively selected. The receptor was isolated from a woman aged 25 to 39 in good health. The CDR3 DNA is TGCGCCAGCAGCTTGGCGGCAGGCAATGAGCAGTTCTTC. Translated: CASSLAAGNEQFF. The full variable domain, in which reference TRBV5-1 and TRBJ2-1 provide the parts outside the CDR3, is KAGVTQTPRYLIKTRGQQVTLSCSPISGHRSVSWYQQTPGQGLQFLFEYFSETQRNKGNFPGRFSGRQFSNSRSEMNVSTLELGDSALYLCASSLAAGNEQFFGPGTRLTVL.